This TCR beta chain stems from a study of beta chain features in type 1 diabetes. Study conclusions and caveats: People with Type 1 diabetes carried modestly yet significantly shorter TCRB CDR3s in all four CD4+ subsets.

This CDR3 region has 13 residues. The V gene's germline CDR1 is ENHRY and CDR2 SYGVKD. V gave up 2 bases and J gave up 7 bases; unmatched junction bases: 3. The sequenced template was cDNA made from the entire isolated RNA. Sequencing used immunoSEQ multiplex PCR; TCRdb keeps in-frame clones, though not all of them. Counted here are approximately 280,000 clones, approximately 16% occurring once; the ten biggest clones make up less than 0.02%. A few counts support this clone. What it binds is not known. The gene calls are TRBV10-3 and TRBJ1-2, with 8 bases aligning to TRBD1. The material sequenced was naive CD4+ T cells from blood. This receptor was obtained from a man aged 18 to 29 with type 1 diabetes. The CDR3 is CAISEGQGRGYTF. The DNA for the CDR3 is TGTGCCATCAGTGAGGGACAGGGACGTGGCTACACCTTC.